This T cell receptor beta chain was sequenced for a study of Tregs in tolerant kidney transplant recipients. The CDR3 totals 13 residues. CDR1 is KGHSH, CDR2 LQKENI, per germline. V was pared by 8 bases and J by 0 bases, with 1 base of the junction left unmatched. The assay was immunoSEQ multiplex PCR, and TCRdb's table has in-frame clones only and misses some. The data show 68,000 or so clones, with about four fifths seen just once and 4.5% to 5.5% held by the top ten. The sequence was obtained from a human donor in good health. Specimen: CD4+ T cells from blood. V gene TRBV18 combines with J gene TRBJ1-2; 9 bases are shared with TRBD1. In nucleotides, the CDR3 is TGTGCCAGCCGACAGGGGGCTAACTATGGCTACACCTTC. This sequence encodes CASRQGANYGYTF.